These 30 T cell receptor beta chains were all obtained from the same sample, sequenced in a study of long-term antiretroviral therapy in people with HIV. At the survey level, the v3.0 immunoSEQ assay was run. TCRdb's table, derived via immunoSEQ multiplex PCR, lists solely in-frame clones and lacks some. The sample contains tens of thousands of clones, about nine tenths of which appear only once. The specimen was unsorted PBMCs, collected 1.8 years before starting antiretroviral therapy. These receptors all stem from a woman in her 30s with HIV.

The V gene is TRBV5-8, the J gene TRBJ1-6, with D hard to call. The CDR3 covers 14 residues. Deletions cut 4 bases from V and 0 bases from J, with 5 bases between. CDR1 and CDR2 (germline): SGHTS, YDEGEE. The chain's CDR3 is CASSPSSYNSPLHF. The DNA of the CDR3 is TGTGCCAGCAGCCCAAGCTCCTATAATTCACCCCTCCACTTT.

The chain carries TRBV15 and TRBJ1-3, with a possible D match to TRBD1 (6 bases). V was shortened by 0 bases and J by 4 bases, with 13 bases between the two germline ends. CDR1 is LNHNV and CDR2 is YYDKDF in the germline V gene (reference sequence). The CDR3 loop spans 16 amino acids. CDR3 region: CATSRDSRTEGNTIYF. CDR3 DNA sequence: TGTGCCACCAGCAGAGATAGCCGGACAGAGGGAAACACCATATATTTT.

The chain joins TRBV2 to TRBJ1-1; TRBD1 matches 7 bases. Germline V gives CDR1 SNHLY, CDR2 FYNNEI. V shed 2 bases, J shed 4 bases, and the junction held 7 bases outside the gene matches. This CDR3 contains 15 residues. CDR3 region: CASSESQGWGTEAFF. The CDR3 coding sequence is TGTGCCAGCAGTGAATCACAGGGGTGGGGCACTGAAGCTTTCTTT.

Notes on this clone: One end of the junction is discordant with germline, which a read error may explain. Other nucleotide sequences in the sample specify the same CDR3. In DNA, the CDR3 is TGCGCCAGCAGCCGCGACAGTACGAATTCACCCCTCCATTTT. This translates into CASSRDSTNSPLHF. The chain links TRBV5-1 to TRBJ1-6; the D gene is possibly TRBD1 (5 bases). Germline values: CDR1 SGHRS, CDR2 YFSETQ. This CDR3 has 14 amino acids.

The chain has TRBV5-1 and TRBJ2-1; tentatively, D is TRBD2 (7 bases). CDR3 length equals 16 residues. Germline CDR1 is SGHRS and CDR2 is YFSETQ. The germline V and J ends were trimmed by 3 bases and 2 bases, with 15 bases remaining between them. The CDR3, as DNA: TGCGCCAGCAGCTGGGTCGGGGGGCCCACCTACAATGAGCAGTTCTTC. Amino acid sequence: CASSWVGGPTYNEQFF.

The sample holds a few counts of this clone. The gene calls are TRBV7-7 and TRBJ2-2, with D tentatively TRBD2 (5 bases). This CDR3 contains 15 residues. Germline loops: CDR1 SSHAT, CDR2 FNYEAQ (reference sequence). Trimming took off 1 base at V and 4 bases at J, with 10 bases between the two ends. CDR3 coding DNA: TGTGCCAGCAGCTTAGGGCTTCGGGGCACCGGGGAGCTGTTTTTT. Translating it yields CASSLGLRGTGELFF.

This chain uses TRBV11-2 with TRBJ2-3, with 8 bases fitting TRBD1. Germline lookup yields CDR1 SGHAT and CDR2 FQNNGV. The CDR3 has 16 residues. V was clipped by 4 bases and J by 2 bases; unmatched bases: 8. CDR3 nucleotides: TGTGCCAGCAGCTCCCTCAGGGGGCGCATCACAGATACGCAGTATTTT. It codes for CASSSLRGRITDTQYF. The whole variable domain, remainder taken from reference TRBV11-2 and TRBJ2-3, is EAGVAQSPRYKIIEKRQSVAFWCNPISGHATLYWYQQILGQGPKLLIQFQNNGVVDDSQLPKDRFSAERLKGVDSTLKIQPAKLEDSAVYLCASSSLRGRITDTQYFGPGTRLTVL.

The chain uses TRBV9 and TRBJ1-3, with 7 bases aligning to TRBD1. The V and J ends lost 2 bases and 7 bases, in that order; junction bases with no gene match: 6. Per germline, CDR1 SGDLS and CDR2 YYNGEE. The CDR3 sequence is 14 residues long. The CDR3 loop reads CASSVSGGKNTIYF. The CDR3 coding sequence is TGTGCCAGCAGCGTGTCAGGGGGAAAGAACACCATATATTTT. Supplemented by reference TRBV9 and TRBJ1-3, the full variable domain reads DSGVTQTPKHLITATGQRVTLRCSPRSGDLSVYWYQQSLDQGLQFLIQYYNGEERAKGNILERFSAQQFPDLHSELNLSSLELGDSALYFCASSVSGGKNTIYFGEGSWLTVV.

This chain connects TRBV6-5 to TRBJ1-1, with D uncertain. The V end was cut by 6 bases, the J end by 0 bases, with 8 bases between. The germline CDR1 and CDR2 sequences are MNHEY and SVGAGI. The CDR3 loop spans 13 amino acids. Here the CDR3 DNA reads TGTGCCAGCAGATGGACGGTGAACACTGAAGCTTTCTTT. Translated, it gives CASRWTVNTEAFF.

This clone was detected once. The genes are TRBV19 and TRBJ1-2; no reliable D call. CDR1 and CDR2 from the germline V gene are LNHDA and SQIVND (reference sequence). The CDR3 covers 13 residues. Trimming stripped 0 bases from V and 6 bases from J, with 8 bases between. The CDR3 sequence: CASSIDRADGYTF. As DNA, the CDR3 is TGTGCCAGTAGTATAGATCGCGCAGATGGCTACACCTTC.

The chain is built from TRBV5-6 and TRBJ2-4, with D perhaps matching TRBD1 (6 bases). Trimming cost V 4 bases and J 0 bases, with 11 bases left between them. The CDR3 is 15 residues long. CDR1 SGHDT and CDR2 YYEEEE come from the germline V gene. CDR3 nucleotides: TGTGCCAGCAGCATCGGACAGCTAGCCAAAAACATTCAGTACTTC. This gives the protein CASSIGQLAKNIQYF. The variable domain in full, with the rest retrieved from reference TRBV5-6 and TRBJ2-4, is DAGVTQSPTHLIKTRGQQVTLRCSPKSGHDTVSWYQQALGQGPQFIFQYYEEEERQRGNFPDRFSGHQFPNYSSELNVNALLLGDSALYLCASSIGQLAKNIQYFGAGTRLSVL.

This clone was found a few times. CDR3 amino acids: CASSFGYGLAGYEQYF. CDR3 DNA sequence: TGTGCCAGCAGCTTTGGGTATGGTCTAGCGGGGTACGAGCAGTACTTC. The chain uses TRBV7-2 and TRBJ2-7, with TRBD2 matching 9 bases. Trimming removed 3 bases from V and 4 bases from J; junction bases left unmatched: 10. Germline V CDR1 and CDR2: SGHTA, FQGNSA. CDR3 length: 16 residues. The complete variable domain, with remaining parts taken from reference TRBV7-2 and TRBJ2-7, reads GAGVSQSPSNKVTEKGKDVELRCDPISGHTALYWYRQSLGQGLEFLIYFQGNSAPDKSGLPSDRFSAERTGGSVSTLTIQRTQQEDSAVYLCASSFGYGLAGYEQYFGPGTRLTVT.

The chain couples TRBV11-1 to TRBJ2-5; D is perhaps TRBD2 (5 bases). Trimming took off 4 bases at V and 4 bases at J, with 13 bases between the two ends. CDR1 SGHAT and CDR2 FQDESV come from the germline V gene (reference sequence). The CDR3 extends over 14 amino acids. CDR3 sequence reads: CASSSVGLTETQYF. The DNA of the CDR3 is TGTGCCAGCAGCTCTGTCGGACTTACAGAGACCCAGTACTTC.

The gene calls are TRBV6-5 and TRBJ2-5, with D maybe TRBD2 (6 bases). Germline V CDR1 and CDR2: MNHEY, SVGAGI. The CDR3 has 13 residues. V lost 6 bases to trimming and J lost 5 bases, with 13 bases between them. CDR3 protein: CASSPSVGETQYF. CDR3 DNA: TGTGCCAGCAGCCCTAGCGTTGGGGAGACCCAGTACTTC.

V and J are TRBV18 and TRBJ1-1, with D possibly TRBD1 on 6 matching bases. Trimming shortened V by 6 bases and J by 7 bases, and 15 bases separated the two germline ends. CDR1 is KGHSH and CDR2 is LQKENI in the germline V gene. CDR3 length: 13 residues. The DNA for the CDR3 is TGTGCCAGCTCGTCTCGACAGGACGGTGAAGCTTTCTTT. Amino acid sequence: CASSSRQDGEAFF. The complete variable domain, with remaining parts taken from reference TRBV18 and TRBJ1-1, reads NAGVMQNPRHLVRRRGQEARLRCSPMKGHSHVYWYRQLPEEGLKFMVYLQKENIIDESGMPKERFSAEFPKEGPSILRIQQVVRGDSAAYFCASSSRQDGEAFFGQGTRLTVV.

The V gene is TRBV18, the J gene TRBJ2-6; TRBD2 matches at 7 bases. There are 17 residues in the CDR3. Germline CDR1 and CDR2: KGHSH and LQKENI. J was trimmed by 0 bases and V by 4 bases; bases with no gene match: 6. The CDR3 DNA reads TGTGCCAGCTCACAGAGCGGGGCCCGCTCTGGGGCCAACGTCCTGACTTTC. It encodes CASSQSGARSGANVLTF.

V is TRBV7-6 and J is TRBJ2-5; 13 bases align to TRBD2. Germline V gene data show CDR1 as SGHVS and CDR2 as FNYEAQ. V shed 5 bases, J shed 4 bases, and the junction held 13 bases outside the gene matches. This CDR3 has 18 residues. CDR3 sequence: CASSPGLAGAFSRETQYF. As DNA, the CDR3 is TGTGCCAGCAGCCCTGGACTAGCGGGGGCCTTTTCTCGAGAGACCCAGTACTTC.

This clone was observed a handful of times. The CDR3 DNA sequence: TGCGCCAGCAGCTTAGAATGGGGCAGGACTGGAAACACCATATATTTT. Translating it yields CASSLEWGRTGNTIYF. This sequence joins TRBV5-1 and TRBJ1-3; tentatively, D is TRBD1 (5 bases). The germline CDR1 and CDR2 sequences are SGHRS and YFSETQ. The ends were cut back, 2 bases at V and 2 bases at J, with 14 bases in the middle. The CDR3 length is 16 residues.

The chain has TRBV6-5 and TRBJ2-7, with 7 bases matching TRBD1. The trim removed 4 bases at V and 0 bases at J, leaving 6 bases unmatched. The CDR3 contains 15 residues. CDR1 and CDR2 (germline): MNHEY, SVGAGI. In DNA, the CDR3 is TGTGCCAGCAGTTCCTGGACAGGAGGCTCCTACGAGCAGTACTTC. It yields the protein CASSSWTGGSYEQYF.

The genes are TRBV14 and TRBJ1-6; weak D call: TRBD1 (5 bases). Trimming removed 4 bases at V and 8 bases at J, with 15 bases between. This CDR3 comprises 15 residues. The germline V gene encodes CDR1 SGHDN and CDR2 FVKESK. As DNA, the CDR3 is TGTGCCAGCAGCCGCCGGGAGGGACTCCATTCACCCCTCCACTTT. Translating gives CASSRREGLHSPLHF.

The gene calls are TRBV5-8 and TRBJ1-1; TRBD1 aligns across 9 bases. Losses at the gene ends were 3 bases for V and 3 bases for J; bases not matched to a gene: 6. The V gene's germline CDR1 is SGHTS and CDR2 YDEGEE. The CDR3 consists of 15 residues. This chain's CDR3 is CASSSGQGRDTEAFF. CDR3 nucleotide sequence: TGTGCCAGCAGCTCAGGACAGGGGAGGGACACTGAAGCTTTCTTT.

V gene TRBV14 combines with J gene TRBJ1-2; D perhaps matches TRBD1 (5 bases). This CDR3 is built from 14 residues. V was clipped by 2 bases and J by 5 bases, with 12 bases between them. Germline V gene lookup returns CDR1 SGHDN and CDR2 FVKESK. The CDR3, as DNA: TGTGCCAGCAGCCAACGGGGGTTTGGATATGGCTACACCTTC. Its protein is CASSQRGFGYGYTF.

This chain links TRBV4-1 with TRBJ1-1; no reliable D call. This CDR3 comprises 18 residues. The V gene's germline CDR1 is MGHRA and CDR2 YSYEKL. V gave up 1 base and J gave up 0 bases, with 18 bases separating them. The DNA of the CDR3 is TGCGCCAGCAGCCAAGGGTCGCTCGGTAGAGCCATGAACACTGAAGCTTTCTTT. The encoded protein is CASSQGSLGRAMNTEAFF.

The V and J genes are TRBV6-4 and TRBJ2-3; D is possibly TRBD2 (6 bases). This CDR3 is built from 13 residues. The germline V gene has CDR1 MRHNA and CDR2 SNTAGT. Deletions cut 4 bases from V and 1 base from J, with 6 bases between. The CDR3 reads CASSAGGTDTQYF. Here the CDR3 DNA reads TGTGCCAGCAGTGCGGGGGGCACAGATACGCAGTATTTT.

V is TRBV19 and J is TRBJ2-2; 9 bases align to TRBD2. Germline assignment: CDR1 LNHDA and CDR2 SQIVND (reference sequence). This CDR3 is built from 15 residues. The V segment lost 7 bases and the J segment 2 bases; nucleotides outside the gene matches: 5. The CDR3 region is CASTVAGVNTGELFF. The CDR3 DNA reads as TGTGCCAGTACCGTAGCGGGGGTCAACACCGGGGAGCTGTTTTTT.

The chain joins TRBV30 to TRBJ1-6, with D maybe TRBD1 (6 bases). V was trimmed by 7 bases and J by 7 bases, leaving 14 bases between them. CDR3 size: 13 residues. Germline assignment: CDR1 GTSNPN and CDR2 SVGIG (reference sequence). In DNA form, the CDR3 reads TGTGCCTTAACTCAGGGGCGGAATTCACCCCTCCACTTT. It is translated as CALTQGRNSPLHF.

The chain's CDR3 is CASSEGPTLNQPQHF. Here the CDR3 DNA reads TGTGCCAGCAGTGAGGGACCGACACTCAATCAGCCCCAGCATTTT. The rearrangement uses TRBV2 and TRBJ1-5; D is perhaps TRBD1 (5 bases). CDR1 and CDR2 (germline): SNHLY, FYNNEI. V lost 3 bases to trimming and J lost 3 bases, with 12 bases between them. The CDR3 totals 15 residues.

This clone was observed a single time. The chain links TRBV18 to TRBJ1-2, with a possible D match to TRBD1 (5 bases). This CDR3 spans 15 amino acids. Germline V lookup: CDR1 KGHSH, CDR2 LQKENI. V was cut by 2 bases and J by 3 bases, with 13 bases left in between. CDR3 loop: CASSPSRRGDYGYTF. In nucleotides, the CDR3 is TGTGCCAGCTCACCATCACGTCGGGGGGACTATGGCTACACCTTC. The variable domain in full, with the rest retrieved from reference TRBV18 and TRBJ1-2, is NAGVMQNPRHLVRRRGQEARLRCSPMKGHSHVYWYRQLPEEGLKFMVYLQKENIIDESGMPKERFSAEFPKEGPSILRIQQVVRGDSAAYFCASSPSRRGDYGYTFGSGTRLTVV.

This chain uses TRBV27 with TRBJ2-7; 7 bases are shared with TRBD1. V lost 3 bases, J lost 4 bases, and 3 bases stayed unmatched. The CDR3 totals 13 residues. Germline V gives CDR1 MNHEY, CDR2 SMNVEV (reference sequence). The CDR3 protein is CASSLGQSYEQYF. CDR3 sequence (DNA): TGTGCCAGCAGTTTGGGACAGTCGTACGAGCAGTACTTC.

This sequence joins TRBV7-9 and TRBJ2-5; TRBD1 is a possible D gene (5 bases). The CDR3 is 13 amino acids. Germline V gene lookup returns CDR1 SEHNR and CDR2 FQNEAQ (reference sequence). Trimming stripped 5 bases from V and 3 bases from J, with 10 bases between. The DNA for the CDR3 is TGTGCCAGCAGCCACGCAGGGAAAGAGACCCAGTACTTC. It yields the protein CASSHAGKETQYF.